This T cell receptor beta chain was retrieved from a study of human T cells and chemical hapten exposure. The table lists this clonotype with a few counts. Time point here: patch test 3, about 24 weeks after DPC sensitization. The sample's treatment: therapeutic diphenylcyclopropenone sensitization with weekly scalp DPC. TCRdb reprocessed the RACE reads via MiXCR and lists one record per CDR3 protein. The table lists about 160,000 distinct CDR3 sequences, about 30% of them singletons, with around 2.3% in the top ten. Germline CDR1 and CDR2: SGHTA and FQGNSA. Trimming cost V 2 bases and J 0 bases, with 11 bases left between them. CDR3 length: 17 amino acids.

The chain links TRBV7-2 to TRBJ2-6; D not certain. This clonotype originated in a woman aged 18-35 years with alopecia areata. Some clones in this sample may be carry-over from other donors' samples. Specimen: whole blood, collected in connection with sensitization to the hapten diphenylcyclopropenone (DPC). CDR3 in amino acids: CASSLFTAHSGANVLTF. The CDR3 nucleotides are TGTGCCAGCAGCTTATTCACAGCTCACTCTGGGGCCAACGTCCTGACTTTC. Together with reference TRBV7-2 and TRBJ2-6, the CDR3 gives the full variable domain: GAGVSQSPSNKVTEKGKDVELRCDPISGHTALYWYRQSLGQGLEFLIYFQGNSAPDKSGLPSDRFSAERTGGSVSTLTIQRTQQEDSAVYLCASSLFTAHSGANVLTFGAGSRLTVL.